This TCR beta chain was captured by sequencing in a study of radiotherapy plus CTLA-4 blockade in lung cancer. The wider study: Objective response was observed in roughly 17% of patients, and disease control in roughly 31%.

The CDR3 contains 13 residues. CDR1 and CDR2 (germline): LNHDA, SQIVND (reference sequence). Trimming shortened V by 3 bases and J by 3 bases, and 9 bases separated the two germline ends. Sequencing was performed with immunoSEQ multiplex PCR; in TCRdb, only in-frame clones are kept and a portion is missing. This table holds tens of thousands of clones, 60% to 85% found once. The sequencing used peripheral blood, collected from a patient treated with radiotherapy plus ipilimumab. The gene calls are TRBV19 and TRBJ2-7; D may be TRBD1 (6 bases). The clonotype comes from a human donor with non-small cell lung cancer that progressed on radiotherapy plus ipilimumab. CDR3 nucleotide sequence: TGTGCCAGTAGTATCACGGGACACTACGAGCAGTACTTC. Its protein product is CASSITGHYEQYF.